The entry below gives a single T cell receptor beta chain sequence along with its context. The antigen is undetermined. With V trimmed by 4 bases and J by 8 bases, 9 bases remained unmatched. Germline-derived CDR1 and CDR2 are SGDLS and YYNGEE. The CDR3 is made up of 15 amino acids. The data were taken from a study of cytomegalovirus exposure and HLA in healthy donors. The study, taken as a whole, reports: Later analysis showed most CMV-associated TCR beta chains appearing HLA-restricted. According to an earlier analysis, most TCR beta V segments yielded productive rearrangements about 90% or about 30% of the time.

PCR used 60 Vbeta primers and 13 Jbeta primers. TCRdb's table, derived via immunoSEQ multiplex PCR, lists solely in-frame clones and lacks some. Counted here are roughly 68,000 clones, 75% occurring once; the ten biggest clones make up more than 7%. The chain has TRBV9 and TRBJ2-1; 10 bases line up with TRBD2. Material: PBMCs. This clonotype was sampled from a woman aged 25 to 39 in good health and CMV-seropositive. This CDR3 reads CASSSAGGPIDEQFF. CDR3 DNA: TGTGCCAGCAGCTCAGCGGGAGGGCCCATCGATGAGCAGTTCTTC.